A single sample is the source of the 17 T cell receptor beta chains below, sequenced in a study of cytotoxic CD8 clonotypes in ibrutinib-treated CLL. Data came from immunoSEQ multiplex PCR; TCRdb stores just in-frame clones and leaves some out. The repertoire holds 300,000 to 400,000 clones, with under 70% as singletons. This material consisted of PBMCs, taken after 36 months of ibrutinib treatment. The receptors stem from a human donor with chronic lymphocytic leukemia.

The rearrangement joins TRBV4-1 to TRBJ2-2; 11 bases map to TRBD2. V lost 0 bases, J lost 5 bases, and 8 bases stayed unmatched. Germline CDR1 reads MGHRA; CDR2 reads YSYEKL. The CDR3 runs to 18 residues. The CDR3 DNA sequence: TGCGCCAGCAGCCAAGATACTAGCGGGAGCATCTGGACCGGGGAGCTGTTTTTT. Its protein product is CASSQDTSGSIWTGELFF.

V gene TRBV5-8 combines with J gene TRBJ2-1; D ambiguous. The V end was cut by 4 bases, the J end by 5 bases, with 7 bases between. Germline CDR1 and CDR2: SGHTS and YDEGEE. The CDR3 is made up of 12 amino acids. CDR3 region: CASSDVNNEQFF. DNA for the CDR3: TGTGCCAGCAGCGACGTTAACAATGAGCAGTTCTTC.

The rearrangement links TRBV4-1 to TRBJ1-5; maybe TRBD1 (6 bases). Between the trimmed V and J ends, which lost 1 base and 2 bases, there was a span of 9 bases. Germline-derived CDR1 and CDR2 are MGHRA and YSYEKL. The CDR3 extends over 15 amino acids. Here the CDR3 DNA reads TGCGCCAGCAGCCAAGGGACAGTTGGCAATCAGCCCCAGCATTTT. Protein: CASSQGTVGNQPQHF.

The V call is TRBV7-9, the J call TRBJ2-7; a weak D match, TRBD2 (6 bases). Germline CDR1 reads SEHNR; CDR2 reads FQNEAQ (reference sequence). The V end was cut by 3 bases, the J end by 2 bases, with 20 bases between. CDR3 size: 17 residues. CDR3 loop: CASSFPSTLAVPYEQYF. DNA of the CDR3: TGTGCCAGCAGCTTCCCCTCCACCTTAGCGGTCCCCTACGAGCAGTACTTC.

This clone was seen a handful of times. The chain joins TRBV11-2 to TRBJ2-7; possible D gene TRBD1, 5 bases. In germline, CDR1 is SGHAT, CDR2 FQNNGV. V was cut by 1 base and J by 0 bases, with 10 bases left in between. CDR3 size: 15 residues. The CDR3 DNA reads as TGTGCCAGCAGCTTAGCTAGGGGAAGCTCCTACGAGCAGTACTTC. Translation: CASSLARGSSYEQYF.

J is TRBJ1-4 and V is TRBV5-1; unclear D gene. Deletions cut 1 base from V and 7 bases from J, with 14 bases between. The germline CDR1 and CDR2 sequences are SGHRS and YFSETQ. The CDR3 is 15 residues long. The CDR3 coding sequence is TGCGCCAGCAGCTTGTTGGGGAGTGTCGGTGAAAAACTGTTTTTT. Residues: CASSLLGSVGEKLFF.

J is TRBJ2-7 and V is TRBV4-3; no reliable D call. The germline CDR1 and CDR2 sequences are LGHNA and YSLEER. V was pared by 3 bases and J by 10 bases, with 16 bases between. This CDR3 has 13 amino acids. The CDR3 spells CASSQNSQNPQYF. CDR3 DNA: TGCGCCAGCAGCCAGAATTCCCAGAATCCACAGTACTTC.

This clone has more than one count but fewer than ten. This chain joins TRBV19 and TRBJ2-7, with TRBD1 identical over 8 bases. The V gene's germline CDR1 is LNHDA and CDR2 SQIVND (reference sequence). The CDR3 runs to 14 residues. Trimming removed 6 bases from V and 3 bases from J; junction bases left unmatched: 7. The DNA of the CDR3 is TGTGCCAGTAGCTTAGGACAGGGAAACTACGAGCAGTACTTC. Protein sequence: CASSLGQGNYEQYF.

The genes are TRBV27 and TRBJ2-1; 10 nucleotides align to TRBD2. V lost 1 base to trimming and J lost 0 bases; unmatched junction nucleotides: 9. The CDR3 is 19 amino acids. The germline V gene has CDR1 MNHEY and CDR2 SMNVEV (reference sequence). CDR3 coding DNA: TGTGCCAGCAGTTTATTCGCGACTAGCGGGCCTTTCTCCTACAATGAGCAGTTCTTC. It encodes CASSLFATSGPFSYNEQFF.

The chain carries TRBV5-4 and TRBJ1-2; D is perhaps TRBD1 (5 bases). The V gene's germline CDR1 is SGHNT and CDR2 YYREEE (reference sequence). The V end lost 4 bases, the J end lost 3 bases, and 16 bases lay between the germline ends. The CDR3 totals 15 residues. CDR3 DNA: TGTGCCAGCAGCCGGCGGGAGGGGAGGCACTATGGCTACACCTTC. Encoded protein: CASSRREGRHYGYTF.

The rearrangement links TRBV5-6 to TRBJ2-7; weak D call: TRBD1 (5 bases). The V end lost 2 bases, the J end lost 4 bases, and 13 bases lay between the germline ends. The CDR3 totals 14 residues. CDR1 and CDR2 (germline): SGHDT, YYEEEE. This CDR3 reads CASSFRVLKYEQYF. CDR3 coding DNA: TGTGCCAGCAGCTTCAGGGTCCTAAAGTACGAGCAGTACTTC.

The V and J genes are TRBV10-3 and TRBJ2-2; D is unclear. Trimming took 8 bases from V and 3 from J, leaving 4 bases between them. The CDR3 has 11 amino acids. Germline-derived CDR1 and CDR2 are ENHRY and SYGVKD. CDR3 in DNA: TGTGCCATCGCGGACACCGGGGAGCTGTTTTTT. This codes for CAIADTGELFF.

The chain combines TRBV6-1 with TRBJ1-4; perhaps TRBD1 as D (5 bases). V lost 2 bases to trimming and J lost 4 bases, with 11 bases between them. The CDR3 has 15 amino acids. Germline V gene sequence: CDR1 MNHNS, CDR2 SASEGT. CDR3 protein: CASSEHWGGNEKLFF. The CDR3 nucleotides read TGTGCCAGCAGTGAACACTGGGGGGGTAATGAAAAACTGTTTTTT.

The chain uses TRBV29-1 and TRBJ2-7; tentatively, D is TRBD1 (6 bases). Between the trimmed V and J ends, which lost 4 bases and 6 bases, there was a span of 7 bases. The CDR3 is 10 amino acids. Per germline, CDR1 SQVTM and CDR2 ANQGSEA. CDR3 coding DNA: TGCAGCGTTGGAGGGGGCGAGCAGTACTTC. Translation: CSVGGGEQYF.

The chain employs TRBV6-4 and TRBJ2-6, with 12 bases matching TRBD1. From germline, CDR1 is MRHNA and CDR2 SNTAGT. This CDR3 spans 16 amino acids. V lost 6 bases to trimming and J lost 1 base; unmatched junction nucleotides: 1. CDR3 in DNA: TGTGCCAGCAGGGGACAGGGGGCTTCTGGGGCCAACGTCCTGACTTTC. Protein sequence: CASRGQGASGANVLTF.

The chain recombines TRBV25-1 with TRBJ2-5; TRBD2 matches at 9 bases. The germline V gene encodes CDR1 MGHDK and CDR2 SYGVNS. This CDR3 contains 17 residues. V shed 2 bases, J shed 5 bases, and the junction held 12 bases outside the gene matches. This chain's CDR3 is CASSEGVAGAYGETQYF. DNA for the CDR3: TGTGCCAGCAGTGAAGGGGTAGCGGGGGCCTATGGGGAGACCCAGTACTTC.

The genes are TRBV5-1 and TRBJ1-6; D possibly corresponds to TRBD1 (5 bases). The CDR3 has 16 residues. Between the trimmed V and J ends, which lost 0 bases and 9 bases, there was a span of 16 bases. Germline V CDR1 and CDR2: SGHRS, YFSETQ. DNA for the CDR3: TGCGCCAGCAGCTTGGCTTCTGGGGCCGGGTCTTCACCCCTCCACTTT. Translation: CASSLASGAGSSPLHF.